Listed below are T cell receptor beta chains from one sample, sequenced in a study of cytomegalovirus exposure and HLA in healthy donors. Profiling relied on immunoSEQ multiplex PCR, and the TCRdb table lists in-frame clones only, not all of them. The sample has about 230,000 clones; approximately 84% are singletons. What was sequenced was PBMCs. Source of these receptors: a girl aged 2 to 10 in good health and CMV-seronegative. CDR3s include the opening cysteine and the closing phenylalanine or tryptophan. A D gene is named only where the DNA matches it firmly. Rows give clone size only sometimes, using once, few, many, or a class for an expanded clone.

J,V,size,D,CDR3,DNA
TRBJ2-7,TRBV21-1,.,.,CASSKKKERGALSYEQYF,TGTGCCAGCAGCAAAAAGAAGGAGCGGGGGGCCCTCTCCTACGAGCAGTACTTC
TRBJ1-3,TRBV15,.,TRBD1,CATSIEGQKLGNTIYF,TGTGCCACCAGCATCGAGGGACAGAAGTTGGGAAACACCATATATTTT
TRBJ1-1,TRBV19,.,TRBD1,CASSIRHPGQGIGKNTEAFF,TGTGCCAGTAGTATTCGTCATCCGGGACAGGGGATCGGCAAGAACACTGAAGCTTTCTTT
TRBJ2-2,TRBV11-2,.,TRBD2,CASSLDLGLARVGGELFF,TGTGCCAGCAGCTTAGATTTGGGACTAGCCCGGGTTGGCGGGGAGCTGTTTTTT
TRBJ1-4,TRBV6-1,few,.,CASSETGEGKKLFF,TGTGCCAGCAGTGAGACGGGGGAAGGAAAAAAACTGTTTTTT
TRBJ1-2,TRBV5-1,.,TRBD1,CASSLVRTGRGGYTF,TGCGCCAGCAGCTTGGTCCGGACAGGGCGGGGTGGCTACACCTTC
TRBJ1-5,TRBV7-2,.,TRBD1,CASSLGGQGMGAQHF,TGTGCCAGCAGCTTGGGGGGACAGGGGATGGGGGCCCAGCATTTT
TRBJ2-2,TRBV30,.,TRBD2,CAWRLAEKVTGELFF,TGTGCCTGGAGACTAGCGGAGAAGGTGACCGGGGAGCTGTTTTTT
TRBJ2-1,TRBV7-2,.,.,CASSLAGRGSSYNEQFF,TGTGCCAGCAGCTTGGCGGGCAGGGGAAGCTCCTACAATGAGCAGTTCTTC
TRBJ1-2,TRBV29-1,.,.,CSVVEGYGYTF,TGCAGCGTTGTTGAGGGCTATGGCTACACCTTC
TRBJ2-1,TRBV2,.,.,CASSEQSREDYTYNEQFF,TGTGCCAGCAGTGAACAGTCCAGGGAGGACTACACCTACAATGAGCAGTTCTTC
TRBJ2-7,TRBV11-3,.,.,CASSLDSSYEQYF,TGTGCCAGCAGCTTAGACAGTTCCTACGAGCAGTACTTC
TRBJ1-1,TRBV27,.,TRBD1,CASSLTTGTAAFF,TGTGCCAGCAGTTTAACGACCGGGACAGCAGCTTTCTTT
TRBJ1-5,TRBV10-3,.,.,CAISERQGQGQPQHF,TGTGCCATCAGTGAAAGGCAGGGGCAAGGGCAGCCCCAGCATTTT
TRBJ1-2,TRBV7-2,.,.,CASSSDGSYTF,TGTGCCAGCAGCTCGGACGGGAGCTACACCTTC
TRBJ1-5,TRBV6-1,once,.,CASSEQGGDQPQHF,TGTGCCAGCAGTGAACAAGGAGGTGATCAGCCCCAGCATTTT
TRBJ2-1,TRBV7-9,.,.,CASSSKTIESEEQFF,TGTGCCAGCAGCTCCAAAACTATCGAGAGTGAAGAGCAGTTCTTC
TRBJ2-7,TRBV19,.,TRBD2,CASSILAGDYEQYF,TGTGCCAGTAGTATCTTAGCGGGAGACTACGAGCAGTACTTC
TRBJ1-3,TRBV7-9,.,TRBD1,CASSLAPGGMVHTIYF,TGTGCCAGCAGCTTAGCTCCAGGGGGCATGGTCCACACCATATATTTT
TRBJ2-5,TRBV7-6,.,TRBD2,CASSSQTSGAQETQYF,TGTGCCAGCAGCTCACAGACTAGCGGAGCTCAAGAGACCCAGTACTTC
TRBJ2-5,TRBV6-8,.,TRBD2,CASSYSRGNQETQYF,TGTGCCAGCAGTTACTCGCGGGGGAACCAAGAGACCCAGTACTTC
TRBJ2-7,TRBV19,.,.,CASSNLGGTRYEQYF,TGTGCCAGTAGTAACCTAGGCGGGACCCGCTACGAGCAGTACTTC
TRBJ2-7,TRBV5-6,.,.,CASSLSLGLPPYEQYF,TGTGCCAGCAGCTTGAGTTTGGGCCTCCCCCCCTACGAGCAGTACTTC
TRBJ1-1,TRBV29-1,.,.,CSAVGPEMNTEAFF,TGCAGCGCAGTGGGGCCAGAAATGAACACTGAAGCTTTCTTT
TRBJ2-5,TRBV6-6,.,TRBD2,CASRDSGGSRETQYF,TGTGCCAGCAGAGACAGCGGGGGGAGCAGAGAGACCCAGTACTTC
TRBJ2-3,TRBV5-1,once,.,CASSPGHSPNTDTQYF,TGCGCCAGCAGCCCGGGTCACTCCCCCAACACAGATACGCAGTATTTT
TRBJ1-2,TRBV18,.,TRBD1,CASSQRTGSIDGYTF,TGTGCCAGCTCCCAAAGGACAGGGTCTATTGATGGCTACACCTTC
TRBJ2-1,TRBV15,.,TRBD2,CATSPRNSGRRNEQFF,TGTGCCACCAGCCCGCGTAATAGCGGGAGGAGAAATGAGCAGTTCTTC
TRBJ2-5,TRBV5-1,.,TRBD2,CASSPGGEETQYF,TGCGCCAGCAGCCCCGGGGGGGAAGAGACCCAGTACTTC
TRBJ1-3,TRBV5-1,few,.,CASSFLGQSGNTIYF,TGCGCCAGCAGCTTTTTGGGGCAGTCTGGAAACACCATATATTTT
TRBJ2-3,TRBV18,.,.,CASSPFPGDTQYF,TGTGCCAGCTCACCATTCCCAGGGGATACGCAGTATTTT
TRBJ2-7,TRBV6-1,.,TRBD2,CASSELSGLYEQYF,TGTGCCAGCAGTGAACTTAGCGGGCTCTACGAGCAGTACTTC
TRBJ1-2,TRBV9,.,TRBD1,CASSVDVTGAGYTF,TGTGCCAGCAGCGTAGACGTCACAGGGGCTGGCTACACCTTC
TRBJ2-5,TRBV29-1,.,.,CSVDSETQYF,TGCAGCGTTGACTCAGAGACCCAGTACTTC
TRBJ1-4,TRBV5-6,.,.,CASSLRGIRTNEKLFF,TGTGCCAGCAGCTTAAGGGGAATAAGGACTAATGAAAAACTGTTTTTT
TRBJ1-5,TRBV5-6,.,TRBD1,CASSMAGQGNQPQHF,TGTGCCAGCAGCATGGCGGGACAGGGGAATCAGCCCCAGCATTTT
TRBJ2-7,TRBV6-4,.,TRBD2,CASSQLAGGLEQYF,TGTGCCAGCAGTCAACTAGCGGGGGGCCTCGAGCAGTACTTC
TRBJ1-4,TRBV30,.,.,CAWGGSNEKLFF,TGTGCCTGGGGAGGGAGTAATGAAAAACTGTTTTTT
TRBJ2-4,TRBV10-3,.,.,CAIRQPEGDIQYF,TGTGCCATCAGACAGCCAGAGGGGGACATTCAGTACTTC
TRBJ1-2,TRBV9,.,TRBD1,CASSVVGTGSTLERGYTF,TGTGCCAGCAGCGTAGTTGGGACAGGGTCTACCCTAGAGCGCGGCTACACCTTC
TRBJ1-6,TRBV6-1,few,TRBD1,CASSGTTGGLLHF,TGTGCCAGCAGTGGAACTACAGGGGGCCTACTCCACTTT
TRBJ1-2,TRBV18,.,.,CASSPNRVTANGYTF,TGTGCCAGCTCACCAAACAGGGTTACTGCTAATGGCTACACCTTC
TRBJ2-1,TRBV6-1,.,TRBD2,CASFLAGAFGEQFF,TGTGCCAGCTTTCTAGCGGGGGCGTTTGGTGAGCAGTTCTTC
TRBJ1-1,TRBV7-9,.,.,CASSLGTGTEAFF,TGTGCCAGCAGCTTAGGGACTGGGACTGAAGCTTTCTTT
TRBJ2-7,TRBV7-8,.,TRBD1,CASSPETGDDEQYF,TGTGCCAGCAGCCCCGAGACAGGGGATGACGAGCAGTACTTC
TRBJ2-7,TRBV29-1,.,TRBD2,CSARGSGTYEQYF,TGCAGCGCCCGGGGTAGCGGGACCTACGAGCAGTACTTC
TRBJ2-7,TRBV27,.,.,CASTPGGSYEQYF,TGTGCCAGCACACCAGGGGGGTCCTACGAGCAGTACTTC
TRBJ2-7,TRBV7-3,.,TRBD1,CASSLNGDRRSEQYF,TGTGCCAGCAGCTTAAATGGGGACAGGAGAAGCGAGCAGTACTTC